The text below deals with one T cell receptor (beta chain). Its specificity is not known. An end of the junction differs from the germline gene, which may be a read error. These data belong to a study of blood T cells in healthy people across ages. Study-wide results and caveats: The long-lived group displayed more naive CD4+ cells, plus higher diversity, than the aged donors did.

Healthy Caucasians from Russia aged about 6 to 90 served as donors. Per-sample PBMC isolation yielded at least 7 million cells. With a J-beta primer mix and a sample-barcoded 5' primer, a second PCR ran about 7 to 11 cycles. TCRdb processed the 5' RACE reads anew with MiXCR; each CDR3 protein has one entry. The data hold around 750,000 distinct CDR3 sequences, with about 48% observed a single time. The receptor's source is an elderly man in good health. Sequenced material: blood.

CDR3 nucleotide sequence: TGTACCAGCAGCGCCAAATGGGGCAATGAGCAGTTCTTC. Encoded protein: CTSSAKWGNEQFF. This rearrangement joins TRBV7-3 to TRBJ2-1; no definite D call. This CDR3 has 13 amino acids. Germline V gene sequence: CDR1 SGHTA, CDR2 FQGTGA.